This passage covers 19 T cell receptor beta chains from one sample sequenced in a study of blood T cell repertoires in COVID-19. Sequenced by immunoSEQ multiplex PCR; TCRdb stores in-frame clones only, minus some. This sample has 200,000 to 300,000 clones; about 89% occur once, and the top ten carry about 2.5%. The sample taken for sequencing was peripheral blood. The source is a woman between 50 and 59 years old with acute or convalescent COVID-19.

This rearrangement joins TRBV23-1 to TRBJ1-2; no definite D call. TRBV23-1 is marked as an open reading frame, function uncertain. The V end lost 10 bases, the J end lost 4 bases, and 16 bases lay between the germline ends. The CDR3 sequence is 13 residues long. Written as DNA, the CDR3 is TGCGCCATGCCGCCGGTAGTTCTCTATGGCTACACCTTC. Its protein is CAMPPVVLYGYTF.

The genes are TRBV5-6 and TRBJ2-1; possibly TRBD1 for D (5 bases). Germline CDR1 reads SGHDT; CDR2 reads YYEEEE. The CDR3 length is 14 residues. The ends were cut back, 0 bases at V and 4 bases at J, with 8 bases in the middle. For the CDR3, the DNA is TGTGCCAGCAGCTTGGTTTCAGGGTACAATGAGCAGTTCTTC. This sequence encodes CASSLVSGYNEQFF.

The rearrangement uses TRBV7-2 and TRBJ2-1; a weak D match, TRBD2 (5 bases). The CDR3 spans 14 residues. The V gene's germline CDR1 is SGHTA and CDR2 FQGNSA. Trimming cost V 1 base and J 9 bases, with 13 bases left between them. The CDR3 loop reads CASSLGSGSGEQFF. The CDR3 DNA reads TGTGCCAGCAGCTTAGGAAGTGGGAGCGGTGAGCAGTTCTTC.

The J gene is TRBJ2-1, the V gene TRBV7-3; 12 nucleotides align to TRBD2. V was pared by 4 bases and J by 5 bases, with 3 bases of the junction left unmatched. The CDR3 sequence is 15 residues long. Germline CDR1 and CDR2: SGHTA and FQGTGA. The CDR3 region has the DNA TGTGCCAGCAGCTCGCGGACTAGCGGGAACAATGAGCAGTTCTTC. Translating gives CASSSRTSGNNEQFF.

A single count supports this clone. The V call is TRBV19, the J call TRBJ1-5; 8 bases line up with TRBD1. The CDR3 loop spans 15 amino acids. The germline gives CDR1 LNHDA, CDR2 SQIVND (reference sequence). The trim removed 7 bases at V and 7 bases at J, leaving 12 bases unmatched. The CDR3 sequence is CASNPDRAFEQPQHF. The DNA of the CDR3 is TGTGCCAGTAACCCGGACAGGGCGTTTGAACAGCCCCAGCATTTT.

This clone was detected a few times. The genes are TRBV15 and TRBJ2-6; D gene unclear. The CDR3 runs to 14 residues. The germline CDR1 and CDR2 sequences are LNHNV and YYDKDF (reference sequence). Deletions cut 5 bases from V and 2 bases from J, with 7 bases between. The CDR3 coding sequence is TGTGCCACCAGCTCCCGGGCTGGGGCCAACGTCCTGACTTTC. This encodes CATSSRAGANVLTF.

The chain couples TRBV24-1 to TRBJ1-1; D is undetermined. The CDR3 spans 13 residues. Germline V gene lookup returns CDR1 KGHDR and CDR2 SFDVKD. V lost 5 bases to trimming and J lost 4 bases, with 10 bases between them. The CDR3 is CATSVHPFTEAFF. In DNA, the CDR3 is TGTGCCACCAGTGTACATCCGTTCACTGAAGCTTTCTTT.

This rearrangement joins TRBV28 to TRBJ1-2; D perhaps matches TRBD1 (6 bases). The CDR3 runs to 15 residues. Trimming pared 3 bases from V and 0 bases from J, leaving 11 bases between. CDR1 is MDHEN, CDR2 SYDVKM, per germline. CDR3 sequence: CASSFLDSSNYGYTF. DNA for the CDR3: TGTGCCAGCAGTTTCCTGGACAGCTCTAACTATGGCTACACCTTC.

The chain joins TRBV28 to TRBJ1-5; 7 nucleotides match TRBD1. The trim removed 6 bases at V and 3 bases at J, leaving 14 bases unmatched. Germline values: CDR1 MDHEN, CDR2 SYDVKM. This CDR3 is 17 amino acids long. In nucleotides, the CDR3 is TGTGCCAGCAGCCTGACCACGGGCGACAGGGCCAATCAGCCCCAGCATTTT. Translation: CASSLTTGDRANQPQHF.

The CDR3 here is CASSLGQGRGYTF. In DNA, the CDR3 is TGTGCCAGCAGTCTGGGACAGGGGAGAGGCTACACCTTC. This chain uses TRBV12-3 or TRBV12-4 with TRBJ1-2; 10 nucleotides align to TRBD1. V shed 5 bases and J 8 bases; nucleotides not matched to a gene: 5. The CDR3 covers 13 residues.

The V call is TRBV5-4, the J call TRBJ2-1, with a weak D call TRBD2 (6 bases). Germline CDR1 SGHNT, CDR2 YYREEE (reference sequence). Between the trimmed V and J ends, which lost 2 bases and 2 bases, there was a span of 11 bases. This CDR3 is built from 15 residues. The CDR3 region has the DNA TGTGCCAGCAGCTTTAGTAGCGGCGCCTACAATGAGCAGTTCTTC. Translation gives CASSFSSGAYNEQFF.

DNA of the CDR3: TGTGCCAGCATGGGACAAATGAACACTGAAGCTTTCTTT. Residues: CASMGQMNTEAFF. The chain uses TRBV28 and TRBJ1-1; D is possibly TRBD1 (6 bases). Germline-derived CDR1 and CDR2 are MDHEN and SYDVKM. CDR3 size: 13 residues. V was clipped by 7 bases and J by 0 bases, with 9 bases between them.

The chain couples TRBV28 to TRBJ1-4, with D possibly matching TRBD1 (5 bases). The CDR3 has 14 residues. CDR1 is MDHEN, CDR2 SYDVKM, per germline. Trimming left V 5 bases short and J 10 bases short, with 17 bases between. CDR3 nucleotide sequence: TGTGCCAGCAGTATTACAGCCGGGGGTGGAAAACTGTTTTTT. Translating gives CASSITAGGGKLFF.

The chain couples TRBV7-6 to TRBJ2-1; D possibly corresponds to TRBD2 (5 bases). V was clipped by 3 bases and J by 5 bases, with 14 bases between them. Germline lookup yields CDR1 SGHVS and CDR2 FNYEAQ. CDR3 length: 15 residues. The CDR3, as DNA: TGTGCCAGCAGCTTTTTCGGCGGGTCGAACAATGAGCAGTTCTTC. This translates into CASSFFGGSNNEQFF. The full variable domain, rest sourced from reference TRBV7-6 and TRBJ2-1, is GAGVSQSPRYKVTKRGQDVALRCDPISGHVSLYWYRQALGQGPEFLTYFNYEAQQDKSGLPNDRFSAERPEGSISTLTIQRTEQRDSAMYRCASSFFGGSNNEQFFGPGTRLTVL.

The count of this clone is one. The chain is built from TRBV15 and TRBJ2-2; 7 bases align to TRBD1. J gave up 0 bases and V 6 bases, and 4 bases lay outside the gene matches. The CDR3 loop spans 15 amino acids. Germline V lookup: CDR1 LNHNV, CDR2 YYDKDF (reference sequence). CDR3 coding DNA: TGTGCCACCAGACCGGGACAGTCGAACACCGGGGAGCTGTTTTTT. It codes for CATRPGQSNTGELFF.

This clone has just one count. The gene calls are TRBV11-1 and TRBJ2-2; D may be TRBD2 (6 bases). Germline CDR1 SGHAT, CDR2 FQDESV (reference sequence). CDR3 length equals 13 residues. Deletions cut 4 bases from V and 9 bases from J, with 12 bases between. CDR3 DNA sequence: TGTGCCAGCAGCTCCCGGGACTCCCGGGAGCTGTTTTTT. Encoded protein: CASSSRDSRELFF.

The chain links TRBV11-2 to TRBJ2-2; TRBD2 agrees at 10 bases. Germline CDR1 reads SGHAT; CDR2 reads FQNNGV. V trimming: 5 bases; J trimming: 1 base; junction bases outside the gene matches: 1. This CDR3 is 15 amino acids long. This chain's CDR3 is CASSPSGRNTGELFF. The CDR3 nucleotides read TGTGCCAGCAGCCCTAGCGGGAGGAACACCGGGGAGCTGTTTTTT.

CDR3: CASSSGFEKLFF. In DNA, the CDR3 is TGTGCCAGCAGTTCAGGGTTCGAAAAACTGTTTTTT. The genes are TRBV6-5 and TRBJ1-4; possibly TRBD1 for D (5 bases). Germline CDR1 MNHEY, CDR2 SVGAGI. The CDR3 consists of 12 residues. V shed 4 bases and J shed 8 bases, with 8 bases lying between them.

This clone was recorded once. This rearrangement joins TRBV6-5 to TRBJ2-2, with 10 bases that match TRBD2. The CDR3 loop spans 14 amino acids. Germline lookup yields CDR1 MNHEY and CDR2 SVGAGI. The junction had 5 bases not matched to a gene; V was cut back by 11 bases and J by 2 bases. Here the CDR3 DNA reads TGTGCCGAAGCTAGCGGGAGAAACACCGGGGAGCTGTTTTTT. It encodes CAEASGRNTGELFF.